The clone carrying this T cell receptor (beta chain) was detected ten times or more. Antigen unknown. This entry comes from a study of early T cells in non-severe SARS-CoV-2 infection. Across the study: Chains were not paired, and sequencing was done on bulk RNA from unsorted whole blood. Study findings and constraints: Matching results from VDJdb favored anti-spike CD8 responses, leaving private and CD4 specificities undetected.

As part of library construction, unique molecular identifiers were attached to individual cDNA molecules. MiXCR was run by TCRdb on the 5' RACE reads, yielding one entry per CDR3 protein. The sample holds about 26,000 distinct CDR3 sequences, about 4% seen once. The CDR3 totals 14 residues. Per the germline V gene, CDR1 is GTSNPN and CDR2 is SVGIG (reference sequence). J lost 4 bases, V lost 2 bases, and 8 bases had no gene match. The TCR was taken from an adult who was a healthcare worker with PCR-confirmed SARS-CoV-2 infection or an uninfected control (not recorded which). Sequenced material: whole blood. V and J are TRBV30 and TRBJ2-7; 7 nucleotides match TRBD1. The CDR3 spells CAWSLGQGVYEQYF. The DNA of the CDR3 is TGTGCCTGGAGTTTAGGGCAGGGGGTGTACGAGCAGTACTTC. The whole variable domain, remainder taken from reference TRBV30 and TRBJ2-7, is SQTIHQWPATLVQPVGSPLSLECTVEGTSNPNLYWYRQAAGRGLQLLFYSVGIGQISSEVPQNLSASRPQDRQFILSSKKLLLSDSGFYLCAWSLGQGVYEQYFGPGTRLTVT.